The 31 T cell receptor beta chains below come from one sample, sequenced in a study of blood T cell repertoires in COVID-19. Profiling relied on immunoSEQ multiplex PCR, and the TCRdb table lists in-frame clones only, not all of them. The table records approximately 150,000 clones, approximately 90% of them present only once. The sequenced sample was peripheral blood. These receptors originate from a woman aged 55 to 70 who had recovered from COVID-19.

The genes are TRBV11-3 and TRBJ2-4; the match to TRBD2 covers 10 bases. Germline loops: CDR1 SGHNT, CDR2 YENEEA. This CDR3 spans 20 amino acids. V was clipped by 5 bases and J by 1 base; unmatched bases: 17. CDR3 sequence (DNA): TGTGCCAGCAGCAACCGGCCAGGGGGCAAGACTAGCGGGGCCAAAAACATTCAGTACTTC. Translated, it gives CASSNRPGGKTSGAKNIQYF.

The V call is TRBV28, the J call TRBJ2-1; perhaps TRBD2 as D (5 bases). The CDR3 extends over 13 amino acids. Germline V CDR1 and CDR2: MDHEN, SYDVKM. V lost 8 bases and J 1 base, leaving 9 bases between the germline ends. The CDR3: CASVRGSYNEQFF. CDR3 DNA: TGTGCCAGCGTTCGGGGATCCTACAATGAGCAGTTCTTC.

CDR3 sequence: CASSPVPGQEANEKLFF. The CDR3 nucleotides read TGTGCCAGCTCACCTGTCCCGGGACAGGAAGCTAATGAAAAACTGTTTTTT. The V call is TRBV18, the J call TRBJ1-4; 8 positions agree with TRBD1. Germline V gene data show CDR1 as KGHSH and CDR2 as LQKENI. The CDR3 has 17 residues. Trimming at V came to 3 bases and at J to 3 bases, leaving 9 bases not matched to a gene.

Here the CDR3 DNA reads TGTGCCACCAGTGATTACGGGGGTTTCTCGGATACGCAGTATTTT. Translated, it gives CATSDYGGFSDTQYF. V and J are TRBV24-1 and TRBJ2-3; D may be TRBD2 (6 bases). CDR3 length: 15 amino acids. Germline V gene lookup returns CDR1 KGHDR and CDR2 SFDVKD. The V end was cut by 2 bases, the J end by 6 bases, with 14 bases between.

This sequence joins TRBV19 and TRBJ2-6, with 8 bases fitting TRBD1. CDR1 is LNHDA, CDR2 SQIVND, per germline (reference sequence). The CDR3 is made up of 19 amino acids. J gave up 1 base and V 7 bases, and 15 bases lay outside the gene matches. The CDR3 nucleotides read TGTGCCAGTACTCCAAGGGACGGGACAGGAACTTCTGGGGCCAACGTCCTGACTTTC. As protein: CASTPRDGTGTSGANVLTF.

The gene calls are TRBV6-6 and TRBJ1-3, with 8 bases aligning to TRBD1. With V trimmed by 2 bases and J by 4 bases, 1 base remained unmatched. The V gene's germline CDR1 is MNHNY and CDR2 SVGAGI (reference sequence). This CDR3 is built from 14 residues. CDR3 protein: CASSYGQGGNTIYF. The CDR3 nucleotides read TGTGCCAGCAGTTACGGACAGGGCGGAAACACCATATATTTT.

The rearrangement links TRBV28 to TRBJ2-7; D remains unclear. Germline CDR1 is MDHEN and CDR2 is SYDVKM. The CDR3 has 16 amino acids. The V gene lost 2 bases and the J gene lost 3 bases, with 17 bases spanning the gap. CDR3 nucleotides: TGTGCCAGCAGTTTAAATGGCCAGGCGCTAATCTACGAGCAGTACTTC. This codes for CASSLNGQALIYEQYF.

In this sample, this clone turned up once. The chain uses TRBV20-1 and TRBJ2-1; perhaps TRBD2 as D (7 bases). The CDR3 consists of 15 residues. Germline loops: CDR1 DFQATT, CDR2 SNEGSKA (reference sequence). Trimming removed 3 bases at V and 7 bases at J, with 19 bases between. The CDR3: CSASRGVQGPNEQFF. The CDR3 DNA reads TGCAGTGCTAGTCGGGGGGTGCAGGGGCCGAATGAGCAGTTCTTC.

The chain has TRBV18 and TRBJ2-6, with D maybe TRBD1 (6 bases). Germline CDR1 reads KGHSH; CDR2 reads LQKENI. CDR3 length equals 18 residues. V shed 0 bases and J shed 0 bases, with 12 bases lying between them. CDR3 sequence (DNA): TGTGCCAGCTCACCACCCGAGGCCAGGGGCTCTGGGGCCAACGTCCTGACTTTC. Amino acid sequence: CASSPPEARGSGANVLTF.

The V call is TRBV6-4, the J call TRBJ2-3; TRBD2 matches at 9 bases. The CDR3 is made up of 17 amino acids. V dropped 5 bases and J dropped 0; count of bases not matched to a gene: 9. Germline values: CDR1 MRHNA, CDR2 SNTAGT. CDR3 in amino acids: CASSPDSGGTSTDTQYF. In DNA, the CDR3 is TGTGCCAGCAGTCCCGACAGCGGGGGGACTAGCACAGATACGCAGTATTTT.

The rearrangement joins TRBV19 to TRBJ2-3; 10 bases line up with TRBD1. Germline V gene lookup returns CDR1 LNHDA and CDR2 SQIVND (reference sequence). This CDR3 is built from 15 residues. V shed 4 bases and J 5 bases; nucleotides not matched to a gene: 6. The CDR3 bases are TGTGCCAGTAGTAGGGTGACAGGGGGCGAAGATACGCAGTATTTT. Translation: CASSRVTGGEDTQYF.

This clone was counted once. The chain couples TRBV5-1 to TRBJ2-2; D may be TRBD2 (5 bases). V was shortened by 0 bases and J by 6 bases, with 12 bases between the two germline ends. This CDR3 contains 15 residues. Germline-derived CDR1 and CDR2 are SGHRS and YFSETQ. The chain's CDR3 is CASSLDLGGSGELFF. CDR3 DNA: TGCGCCAGCAGCTTGGATCTAGGAGGATCCGGGGAGCTGTTTTTT.

The J gene is TRBJ2-7, the V gene TRBV11-2, with TRBD1 matching 7 bases. The length of the CDR3 is 19 residues. The germline V gene has CDR1 SGHAT and CDR2 FQNNGV. Trimming cost V 1 base and J 0 bases; bases outside gene matches: 15. CDR3 in DNA: TGTGCCAGCAGCTTAGGATGGGCTCGGGGCAGGGGGAGCTCCTACGAGCAGTACTTC. It translates to CASSLGWARGRGSSYEQYF.

Comments on this clone: At one end, the junction sequence differs from germline, possibly due to a read error. The V call is TRBV12-3 or TRBV12-4, the J call TRBJ2-1, with D possibly TRBD2 on 7 matching bases. The CDR3 is made up of 12 amino acids. CDR3 sequence reads: CASSSGGGAGIF. In DNA form, the CDR3 reads TGTGCCAGCAGTTCCGGTGGGGGGGCCGGCATCTTC.

This chain joins TRBV27 and TRBJ2-3, with D unclear. The CDR3 is 17 amino acids. Trimming cost V 2 bases and J 3 bases, with 18 bases left between them. CDR1 and CDR2 from the germline V gene are MNHEY and SMNVEV (reference sequence). CDR3 amino acids: CASSLSAPEGVTDTQYF. The CDR3 DNA follows: TGTGCCAGCAGTTTAAGCGCCCCGGAAGGCGTAACAGATACGCAGTATTTT.

The rearrangement uses TRBV4-1 and TRBJ2-7; maybe TRBD2 (7 bases). The CDR3 consists of 17 residues. Per germline, CDR1 MGHRA and CDR2 YSYEKL. Deletions cut 4 bases from V and 5 bases from J, with 24 bases between. The CDR3 DNA reads as TGCGCCAGCAGCCCCACCGGGGGGCGGAGAAGGGAGCACGAGCAGTACTTC. Protein sequence: CASSPTGGRRREHEQYF.

The chain carries TRBV6-5 and TRBJ1-2; TRBD1 aligns across 7 bases. The CDR3 runs to 13 residues. Germline CDR1 is MNHEY and CDR2 is SVGAGI. J was trimmed by 5 bases and V by 2 bases; bases with no gene match: 2. The CDR3 reads CASSYQGEYGYTF. The CDR3 coding sequence is TGTGCCAGCAGTTACCAGGGGGAATATGGCTACACCTTC.

The chain uses TRBV2 and TRBJ2-3; D gene unclear. The CDR3 length is 13 residues. Germline-derived CDR1 and CDR2 are SNHLY and FYNNEI. Trimming took off 5 bases at V and 0 bases at J, with 6 bases between the two ends. The CDR3 loop is CASSLRSTDTQYF. The CDR3 coding sequence is TGTGCCAGCAGTTTGCGCAGCACAGATACGCAGTATTTT.

The V call is TRBV9, the J call TRBJ1-3; 7 positions match TRBD1. After removal of 3 bases from V and 4 bases from J, the junction contained 7 bases not matched to a gene. The CDR3 has 15 residues. Per the germline V gene, CDR1 is SGDLS and CDR2 is YYNGEE. CDR3 amino acids: CASSATTGAGNTIYF. The CDR3 coding sequence is TGTGCCAGCAGCGCCACAACAGGGGCGGGAAACACCATATATTTT.

The rearrangement joins TRBV5-6 to TRBJ1-3, with D perhaps TRBD1 (5 bases). Germline V gene sequence: CDR1 SGHDT, CDR2 YYEEEE. This CDR3 contains 17 residues. Trimming took off 4 bases at V and 0 bases at J, with 17 bases between the two ends. CDR3 amino acids: CASSEGLTLYSGNTIYF. CDR3 DNA sequence: TGTGCCAGCAGCGAGGGACTGACACTCTACTCTGGAAACACCATATATTTT. Based on the CDR3 plus reference TRBV5-6 and TRBJ1-3, the full variable domain is DAGVTQSPTHLIKTRGQQVTLRCSPKSGHDTVSWYQQALGQGPQFIFQYYEEEERQRGNFPDRFSGHQFPNYSSELNVNALLLGDSALYLCASSEGLTLYSGNTIYFGEGSWLTVV.

J is TRBJ2-7 and V is TRBV3-1 (or the pseudogene TRBV3-2), with 11 positions matching TRBD1. V shed 5 bases and J 4 bases; nucleotides not matched to a gene: 7. The CDR3 is made up of 15 amino acids. Germline CDR1 LGHDT, CDR2 YNNKEL (reference sequence). This CDR3 reads CASSGPGQGVYEQYF. Written as DNA, the CDR3 is TGTGCCAGCAGCGGTCCGGGACAGGGGGTTTACGAGCAGTACTTC.

The chain is built from TRBV27 and TRBJ2-3; 14 nucleotides match TRBD2. Germline CDR1 and CDR2: MNHEY and SMNVEV (reference sequence). The J segment lost 6 bases and the V segment lost 6 bases, leaving 5 bases of the junction unmatched. The CDR3 spans 15 residues. The CDR3: CASRPGLAGADTQYF. DNA of the CDR3: TGTGCCAGCAGGCCGGGACTAGCGGGGGCTGATACGCAGTATTTT.

The J gene is TRBJ2-1, the V gene TRBV29-1, with unresolved D. The V gene's germline CDR1 is SQVTM and CDR2 ANQGSEA. The CDR3 has 11 amino acids. V was cut by 4 bases and J by 4 bases, with 5 bases left in between. CDR3 amino acids: CSVVSYNEQFF. CDR3 nucleotide sequence: TGCAGCGTTGTTTCGTACAATGAGCAGTTCTTC.

This chain connects TRBV18 to TRBJ1-3; the D gene is possibly TRBD1 (5 bases). V was trimmed by 0 bases and J by 6 bases, leaving 12 bases between them. Germline-derived CDR1 and CDR2 are KGHSH and LQKENI. This CDR3 is 15 amino acids long. The chain's CDR3 is CASSPPSGSENTIYF. DNA of the CDR3: TGTGCCAGCTCACCACCTTCAGGGTCCGAAAACACCATATATTTT.

The chain recombines TRBV2 with TRBJ2-5; 10 nucleotides match TRBD2. Unmatched junction bases numbered 6, after V lost 4 bases and J lost 4 bases. The CDR3 runs 15 residues. From germline, CDR1 is SNHLY and CDR2 FYNNEI. CDR3 loop: CASSGVAGGGETQYF. In DNA form, the CDR3 reads TGTGCCAGCAGTGGTGTAGCGGGGGGAGGAGAGACCCAGTACTTC.

The rearrangement uses TRBV7-9 and TRBJ1-1; tentative D call: TRBD1 (5 bases). The CDR3 totals 14 residues. Trimming cost V 2 bases and J 1 base, with 8 bases left between them. Germline CDR1 SEHNR, CDR2 FQNEAQ (reference sequence). The CDR3: CASSLIGANTEAFF. The CDR3 nucleotides read TGTGCCAGCAGCTTAATTGGGGCGAACACTGAAGCTTTCTTT. The full variable domain, its missing parts supplied by reference TRBV7-9 and TRBJ1-1, is DTGVSQNPRHKITKRGQNVTFRCDPISEHNRLYWYRQTLGQGPEFLTYFQNEAQLEKSRLLSDRFSAERPKGSFSTLEIQRTEQGDSAMYLCASSLIGANTEAFFGQGTRLTVV.

A few counts support this clone. This chain connects TRBV27 to TRBJ1-5; perhaps TRBD1 as D (5 bases). The length of the CDR3 is 14 residues. V lost 7 bases and J lost 6, with 16 bases in between. The germline V gene has CDR1 MNHEY and CDR2 SMNVEV (reference sequence). The CDR3: CASKEGTLSQPQHF. CDR3 DNA: TGTGCCAGCAAGGAGGGGACTTTAAGTCAGCCCCAGCATTTT.

The chain links TRBV10-3 to TRBJ2-7, with 9 nucleotides matching TRBD2. Germline loops: CDR1 ENHRY, CDR2 SYGVKD. This CDR3 is 15 amino acids long. V gave up 11 bases and J gave up 1 base; unmatched junction bases: 12. CDR3: CAAGSGGHPSYEQYF. In DNA, the CDR3 is TGTGCCGCGGGTAGCGGGGGCCATCCTTCCTACGAGCAGTACTTC.

The CDR3 sequence is CASSRGTTQYF. The CDR3 nucleotides are TGTGCCAGTAGCAGGGGGACGACCCAGTACTTC. The chain has TRBV19 and TRBJ2-5; 7 bases line up with TRBD1. With 6 bases clipped from V and 7 bases from J, the junction kept 2 bases outside the gene matches. Germline V CDR1 and CDR2: LNHDA, SQIVND (reference sequence). This CDR3 has 11 amino acids.

This sequence joins TRBV6-2 or TRBV6-3 and TRBJ1-2; D may be TRBD1 (6 bases). The V end was cut by 0 bases, the J end by 8 bases, with 16 bases between. The CDR3 length is 15 residues. Per germline, CDR1 MNHEY and CDR2 SVGEGT. CDR3 DNA: TGTGCCAGCAGTTACTCGGCAGGGGCGTTGGGAGGCTACACCTTC. Translating it yields CASSYSAGALGGYTF.

The V call is TRBV28, the J call TRBJ1-5; D possibly corresponds to TRBD1 (5 bases). Germline loops: CDR1 MDHEN, CDR2 SYDVKM. Trimming removed 6 bases from V and 0 bases from J, with 9 bases in between. The CDR3 sequence is 14 residues long. The CDR3 loop reads CASRAGGSNQPQHF. For the CDR3, the DNA is TGTGCCAGCAGGGCCGGGGGTAGCAATCAGCCCCAGCATTTT.